The 14 T cell receptor beta chains listed next were all sequenced from one sample in a study of cytomegalovirus exposure and HLA in healthy donors. PCR employed 60 Vbeta and 13 Jbeta primers. Clones were sequenced by immunoSEQ multiplex PCR, and TCRdb holds only the in-frame ones, with some missing. This listing includes almost 35,000 clones. Sequencing used PBMCs. Receptors originate from a woman aged 35 to 49 in good health and CMV-seropositive.

The chain has TRBV9 and TRBJ2-3; D unclear. This CDR3 is 13 amino acids long. V lost 1 base to trimming and J lost 4 bases, with 7 bases between them. The V gene's germline CDR1 is SGDLS and CDR2 YYNGEE. In DNA, the CDR3 is TGTGCCAGCAGCGTACAGGTGGCAGATACGCAGTATTTT. Translated: CASSVQVADTQYF.

The chain couples TRBV19 to TRBJ2-3; D uncertain. The V gene's germline CDR1 is LNHDA and CDR2 SQIVND (reference sequence). Trimming removed 4 bases at V and 1 base at J, with 12 bases between. The length of the CDR3 is 15 residues. The chain's CDR3 is CASSTPNIGTDTQYF. The CDR3 DNA reads TGTGCCAGTAGTACTCCCAATATAGGCACAGATACGCAGTATTTT.

This chain connects TRBV7-6 to TRBJ1-5, with 8 bases that match TRBD1. This CDR3 is 14 amino acids long. Losses at the gene ends were 5 bases for V and 6 bases for J; bases not matched to a gene: 6. Germline lookup yields CDR1 SGHVS and CDR2 FNYEAQ. CDR3 nucleotide sequence: TGTGCCAGCAGCCTAGACAGGGGAGCTCAGCCCCAGCATTTT. Residues: CASSLDRGAQPQHF.

V is TRBV6-5 and J is TRBJ1-2; D is perhaps TRBD1 (6 bases). V gave up 0 bases and J gave up 2 bases, with 7 bases separating them. Germline assignment: CDR1 MNHEY and CDR2 SVGAGI. The CDR3 is 14 residues long. CDR3 in DNA: TGTGCCAGCAGTTACTCGAGGGGGAACTATGGCTACACCTTC. It is translated as CASSYSRGNYGYTF.

This chain's CDR3 is CASSFQFGGVAFF. The CDR3 DNA reads as TGTGCCAGCAGTTTCCAGTTCGGGGGAGTAGCTTTCTTT. This chain joins TRBV28 and TRBJ1-1; a weak D match, TRBD1 (5 bases). Trimming took off 3 bases at V and 10 bases at J, with 15 bases between the two ends. The CDR3 covers 13 residues. Germline V lookup: CDR1 MDHEN, CDR2 SYDVKM.

The CDR3 loop reads CASSLSSGGVLIYEQYF. In nucleotides, the CDR3 is TGTGCCAGCAGCTTGAGTAGCGGGGGGGTTCTCATCTACGAGCAGTACTTC. This chain connects TRBV5-4 to TRBJ2-7, with TRBD2 matching over 11 bases. Per germline, CDR1 SGHNT and CDR2 YYREEE (reference sequence). The CDR3 spans 17 residues. The ends lost 1 base at V and 3 bases at J; junction bases unmatched: 9.

The rearrangement links TRBV29-1 to TRBJ1-1; D is undetermined. V dropped 2 bases and J dropped 4 bases, with 11 bases sitting between them. This CDR3 is built from 13 residues. CDR1 and CDR2 from the germline V gene are SQVTM and ANQGSEA. The CDR3 bases are TGCAGCGTTGAAAACCCCACTGGCACTGAAGCTTTCTTT. Protein product: CSVENPTGTEAFF.

This chain connects TRBV7-9 to TRBJ2-5; TRBD1 matches at 7 bases. The J call could be wrong; TRBJ2-7 is a better fit for the DNA end. Per the germline V gene, CDR1 is SEHNR and CDR2 is FQNEAQ (reference sequence). The CDR3 totals 14 residues. CDR3 nucleotides: TGTGCCAGCAGCTCACCCGGGACAGAGTTCGAGCAGTACTTC. Translated: CASSSPGTEFEQYF.

The chain links TRBV6-5 to TRBJ2-2; 8 nucleotides line up with TRBD2. J was trimmed by 1 base and V by 7 bases; bases with no gene match: 5. The CDR3 runs to 15 residues. Germline V lookup: CDR1 MNHEY, CDR2 SVGAGI. The CDR3 bases are TGTGCCAGCACCGGGGGGGTCGAGAACACCGGGGAGCTGTTTTTT. Its translation is CASTGGVENTGELFF.

V and J are TRBV6-4 and TRBJ1-1; D possibly corresponds to TRBD1 (5 bases). The V end lost 7 bases, the J end lost 1 base, and 13 bases lay between the germline ends. The CDR3 is 14 residues long. CDR1 is MRHNA and CDR2 is SNTAGT in the germline V gene. Here the CDR3 DNA reads TGTGCCAGCATAGGGGTTACACAGAACACTGAAGCTTTCTTT. It encodes CASIGVTQNTEAFF.

The chain employs TRBV6-6 and TRBJ2-7; D is ambiguous. In germline, CDR1 is MNHNY, CDR2 SVGAGI (reference sequence). V gave up 0 bases and J gave up 4 bases, with 4 bases separating them. This CDR3 comprises 12 residues. CDR3 coding DNA: TGTGCCAGCAGTTACTCGAGTTACGAGCAGTACTTC. Translation: CASSYSSYEQYF.

The CDR3 region is CASSVATPGAAENEKLFF. As DNA, the CDR3 is TGTGCCAGCAGCGTAGCTACCCCGGGAGCCGCAGAGAATGAAAAACTGTTTTTT. This sequence joins TRBV9 and TRBJ1-4; D unresolved. CDR3 length equals 18 residues. Germline loops: CDR1 SGDLS, CDR2 YYNGEE. V was pared by 0 bases and J by 5 bases, with 20 bases between.

The rearrangement joins TRBV30 to TRBJ2-5; D unresolved. This CDR3 region has 11 residues. In germline, CDR1 is GTSNPN, CDR2 SVGIG (reference sequence). Trimming shortened V by 0 bases and J by 7 bases, and 6 bases separated the two germline ends. The CDR3 sequence: CAWSVLGTQYF. The CDR3 region has the DNA TGTGCCTGGAGTGTCCTAGGGACCCAGTACTTC.

The rearrangement uses TRBV18 and TRBJ2-3; 7 nucleotides agree with TRBD1. The V and J ends lost 0 bases and 0 bases, in that order; junction bases with no gene match: 6. This CDR3 contains 17 residues. CDR1 and CDR2 from the germline V gene are KGHSH and LQKENI. The CDR3 here is CASSPPQGQLSTDTQYF. The CDR3 coding sequence is TGTGCCAGCTCACCACCTCAGGGACAGCTTAGCACAGATACGCAGTATTTT. Full variable domain (missing parts from reference TRBV18 and TRBJ2-3): NAGVMQNPRHLVRRRGQEARLRCSPMKGHSHVYWYRQLPEEGLKFMVYLQKENIIDESGMPKERFSAEFPKEGPSILRIQQVVRGDSAAYFCASSPPQGQLSTDTQYFGPGTRLTVL.